A selection of T cell receptor beta chains follows, all from one sample in a study of T cell responses to AZD1222 COVID-19 vaccine. The assay was immunoSEQ multiplex PCR, and TCRdb's table has in-frame clones only and misses some. The sample has more than 150,000 clones; 94% are singletons. Sequenced here: peripheral blood, sampled on day 0 of AZD1222 vaccination. The source is an adult in good health. Both conserved end residues are part of each CDR3. Size is stated for part of the rows, as once, few or many counts, or as a class when the clone is expanded.

clone_size	v_call	j_call	cdr3_aa
.	TRBV27	TRBJ2-3	CASSLRPWTDTQYF
.	TRBV6-5	TRBJ1-2	CASSLDRPYGYTF
.	TRBV24-1	TRBJ2-1	CATSDLSGTSGRAINEQFF
.	TRBV27	TRBJ1-5	CASSLLPDQPQHF
.	TRBV19	TRBJ1-6	CASKERANSPLHF
once	TRBV24-1	TRBJ1-4	CAGGSGASEKLFF
.	TRBV12-5	TRBJ1-5	CASGLLFQPQHF
.	TRBV19	TRBJ1-1	CASSIRRGEAFF
.	TRBV5-1	TRBJ2-2	CASSLAPGPGNTGELFF
.	TRBV6-2/TRBV6-3	TRBJ1-2	CASSTRTTYGYTF
once	TRBV24-1	TRBJ2-2	CATSDGGRVTGELFF
.	TRBV6-1	TRBJ2-7	CASSFTGGPYEQYF
.	TRBV7-9	TRBJ2-7	CASSTQRPPRLAGAYEQYF
.	TRBV3-1/TRBV3-2	TRBJ2-7	CASSRAGRSHEQYF
.	TRBV15	TRBJ1-5	CATSRATGNQPQHF
.	TRBV7-9	TRBJ1-3	CASSLDSSGNTIYF
.	TRBV27	TRBJ1-2	CASSLSAGVNYGYTF
.	TRBV19	TRBJ2-1	CASSIGDYSNEQFF
.	TRBV14	TRBJ2-3	CASSQDARDTQYF
.	TRBV4-2	TRBJ2-3	CASSQAYRVGVPDTQYF
.	TRBV7-6	TRBJ1-4	CASSLGPATGATNEKLFF
once	TRBV3-1/TRBV3-2	TRBJ2-1	CASSPTRDTRRYEQFF
.	TRBV10-3	TRBJ2-3	CASGLARDTQYF
.	TRBV5-5	TRBJ1-1	CASSLDRPNTEAFF
.	TRBV4-1	TRBJ1-5	CASSQDVDRGRSQPQHF
once	TRBV5-8	TRBJ2-1	CASSWILAEDYNEQFF
.	TRBV9	TRBJ2-1	CASSVVPGTSGSLARNEQFF
once	TRBV19	TRBJ1-1	CASTQPGQGATEAFF
.	TRBV7-3	TRBJ2-2	CASSLMVSTGELFF
.	TRBV29-1	TRBJ2-1	CSVGIAGGRGYEQFF
once	TRBV6-6	TRBJ1-2	CASSQGQGSLGYGYTF
.	TRBV6-4	TRBJ2-3	CASSDGEHTDTQYF
once	TRBV5-1	TRBJ1-2	CASSLDWGRGGYTF
.	TRBV3-1/TRBV3-2	TRBJ1-2	CASSQFDRAGYGYTF
.	TRBV7-9	TRBJ1-1	CASSFRTGHQGNTEAFF
.	TRBV5-4	TRBJ2-7	CASSFFQVGDEQYF
once	TRBV27	TRBJ2-7	CASSLSGQGWGRYEQYF
.	TRBV5-1	TRBJ1-4	CASSLAGDEKLFF
.	TRBV5-4	TRBJ2-3	CASSRSGLRTDTQYF
.	TRBV6-4	TRBJ2-3	CASSSETSGPDTQYF